What follows are 29 T cell receptor beta chains derived from one specimen sequenced in a study of immune evolution from preneoplasia to lung adenocarcinoma. Sequenced by immunoSEQ multiplex PCR; TCRdb stores in-frame clones only, minus some. This repertoire shows about 27,000 clones, 74% found once; its top ten account for roughly 6%. Sequencing was carried out using FFPE invasive lung adenocarcinoma tissue. All receptors come from a person in their sixties with invasive lung adenocarcinoma. Some clones in this sample may be carry-over from other donors' samples.

The count of this clone is one. The chain joins TRBV19 to TRBJ1-1, with 8 bases that match TRBD1. J lost 0 bases, V lost 4 bases, and 4 bases had no gene match. This CDR3 has 15 residues. From germline, CDR1 is LNHDA and CDR2 SQIVND (reference sequence). CDR3 DNA: TGTGCCAGTAGTAGACCGGGACAGGTGAACACTGAAGCTTTCTTT. It encodes CASSRPGQVNTEAFF.

This clone was observed a few times. J is TRBJ2-1 and V is TRBV19; D remains unclear. The CDR3 has 13 residues. The V and J ends lost 4 bases and 5 bases respectively, with 9 bases between them. The germline gives CDR1 LNHDA, CDR2 SQIVND (reference sequence). CDR3 nucleotides: TGTGCCAGTAGTAACATGCGAGACAATGAGCAGTTCTTC. Residues: CASSNMRDNEQFF.

The chain recombines TRBV12-5 with TRBJ1-2, with unresolved D. Trimming cost V 6 bases and J 9 bases, with 23 bases left between them. Germline V gives CDR1 LGHNT, CDR2 FRNRAP. The CDR3 loop spans 15 amino acids. The CDR3 spells CASGPREGPRLSYTF. In DNA form, the CDR3 reads TGTGCTAGTGGCCCCCGGGAGGGCCCGCGGCTAAGCTACACCTTC.

The chain uses TRBV28 and TRBJ1-5; 11 nucleotides agree with TRBD1. The J segment lost 5 bases and the V segment lost 6 bases, leaving 3 bases of the junction unmatched. The germline V gene has CDR1 MDHEN and CDR2 SYDVKM. CDR3 size: 14 residues. The CDR3 region is CASSLDRGHQPQHF. The CDR3 DNA sequence: TGTGCCAGCAGCCTGGACAGGGGGCATCAGCCCCAGCATTTT.

This chain connects TRBV5-1 to TRBJ2-2; 7 bases are shared with TRBD1. Trimming took 0 bases from V and 0 from J; bases not matched to a gene: 2. There are 16 residues in the CDR3. The germline CDR1 and CDR2 sequences are SGHRS and YFSETQ. The CDR3 bases are TGCGCCAGCAGCTTGGCCGGGACAGCGAACACCGGGGAGCTGTTTTTT. It encodes CASSLAGTANTGELFF.

The genes are TRBV7-2 and TRBJ1-2; D gene uncertain. The CDR3 is 13 amino acids. Germline values: CDR1 SGHTA, CDR2 FQGNSA. Trimming pared 0 bases from V and 4 bases from J, leaving 6 bases between. Written as DNA, the CDR3 is TGTGCCAGCAGCTTAGCGTCGGCCTATGGCTACACCTTC. This codes for CASSLASAYGYTF. Full variable domain (rest looked up from reference TRBV7-2 and TRBJ1-2): GAGVSQSPSNKVTEKGKDVELRCDPISGHTALYWYRQSLGQGLEFLIYFQGNSAPDKSGLPSDRFSAERTGGSVSTLTIQRTQQEDSAVYLCASSLASAYGYTFGSGTRLTVV.

The CDR3 DNA follows: TGTGCCAGCAGCCGCGACTTTCATGAAAAACTGTTTTTT. This codes for CASSRDFHEKLFF. V gene TRBV14 combines with J gene TRBJ1-4; D is uncertain. CDR3 length: 13 amino acids. V dropped 4 bases and J dropped 6 bases, with 9 bases sitting between them. CDR1 is SGHDN and CDR2 is FVKESK in the germline V gene. Full variable domain (missing parts from reference TRBV14 and TRBJ1-4): EAGVTQFPSHSVIEKGQTVTLRCDPISGHDNLYWYRRVMGKEIKFLLHFVKESKQDESGMPNNRFLAERTGGTYSTLKVQPAELEDSGVYFCASSRDFHEKLFFGSGTQLSVL.

The chain has TRBV5-1 and TRBJ2-5; D is possibly TRBD2 (6 bases). Germline lookup yields CDR1 SGHRS and CDR2 YFSETQ. The CDR3 extends over 14 amino acids. The germline V and J ends were trimmed by 4 bases and 1 base, with 11 bases remaining between them. The CDR3: CASSPGTAQETQYF. DNA of the CDR3: TGCGCCAGCAGCCCCGGGACTGCCCAAGAGACCCAGTACTTC.

V and J are TRBV19 and TRBJ1-1; D is unclear. With 7 bases removed from V and 8 bases from J, the gap between germline ends came to 17 bases. This CDR3 has 13 amino acids. In germline, CDR1 is LNHDA, CDR2 SQIVND (reference sequence). The CDR3: CASTSPGNIEAFF. The CDR3 DNA reads as TGTGCCAGTACTTCACCCGGGAATATCGAAGCTTTCTTT.

V is TRBV11-3 and J is TRBJ2-7; D is possibly TRBD2 (5 bases). The CDR3 runs 14 residues. With 5 bases removed from V and 4 bases from J, the gap between germline ends came to 15 bases. Germline V lookup: CDR1 SGHNT, CDR2 YENEEA. CDR3 loop: CASSKRLKRYEQYF. The CDR3 nucleotides read TGTGCCAGCAGCAAGCGGCTCAAAAGGTACGAGCAGTACTTC.

The V gene is TRBV18, the J gene TRBJ1-2; possible D gene TRBD1, 6 bases. This CDR3 is built from 16 residues. Trimming took 2 bases from V and 6 from J, leaving 19 bases between them. Per the germline V gene, CDR1 is KGHSH and CDR2 is LQKENI. The CDR3 sequence: CASSPFSTGLSNGYTF. The CDR3, as DNA: TGTGCCAGCTCACCATTTTCTACAGGGTTGAGCAATGGCTACACCTTC.

The CDR3 DNA sequence: TGTGCCAGCAGCTTAGGGACGGTACAAGAGACCCAGTACTTC. This translates into CASSLGTVQETQYF. The V and J genes are TRBV13 and TRBJ2-5; D remains unclear. With 0 bases removed from V and 2 bases from J, the gap between germline ends came to 7 bases. Germline loops: CDR1 PRHDT, CDR2 FYEKMQ (reference sequence). The CDR3 is 14 residues long.

The chain links TRBV5-1 to TRBJ2-7, with 10 bases matching TRBD2. The trim removed 1 base at V and 3 bases at J, leaving 7 bases unmatched. The CDR3 totals 16 residues. Germline V CDR1 and CDR2: SGHRS, YFSETQ. CDR3 sequence (DNA): TGCGCCAGCAGCTTGAGTTACTCTAGCGGGGGCTACGAGCAGTACTTC. It yields the protein CASSLSYSSGGYEQYF.

The chain uses TRBV5-4 and TRBJ2-7; 7 nucleotides agree with TRBD1. Trimming removed 0 bases from V and 3 bases from J; junction bases left unmatched: 6. The germline V gene encodes CDR1 SGHNT and CDR2 YYREEE (reference sequence). The length of the CDR3 is 15 residues. CDR3 in DNA: TGTGCCAGCAGCTTGGGAGGGGGCCGCGACTACGAGCAGTACTTC. Translation: CASSLGGGRDYEQYF.

The chain joins TRBV25-1 to TRBJ1-3, with D perhaps matching TRBD1 (5 bases). Germline CDR1 is MGHDK and CDR2 is SYGVNS. The CDR3 sequence is 15 residues long. Trimming removed 3 bases at V and 4 bases at J, with 13 bases between. DNA for the CDR3: TGTGCCAGCAGTGATTCCGGGACCCCAGGAAACACCATATATTTT. Translating it yields CASSDSGTPGNTIYF.

The rearrangement joins TRBV9 to TRBJ1-3; no reliable D call. CDR3 size: 16 residues. Germline lookup yields CDR1 SGDLS and CDR2 YYNGEE. Trimming shortened V by 0 bases and J by 0 bases, and 10 bases separated the two germline ends. As DNA, the CDR3 is TGTGCCAGCAGCGTAGACGCGGCGATCTCTGGAAACACCATATATTTT. Translated, it gives CASSVDAAISGNTIYF.

The chain employs TRBV5-1 and TRBJ1-2; D is unresolved. Deletions cut 3 bases from V and 7 bases from J, with 13 bases between. The CDR3 has 13 residues. Germline lookup yields CDR1 SGHRS and CDR2 YFSETQ. The CDR3 sequence is CASSSITEGGYTF. The CDR3 DNA reads TGCGCCAGCAGCTCGATAACGGAGGGTGGCTACACCTTC.

The J gene is TRBJ2-3, the V gene TRBV29-1; D unresolved. CDR1 and CDR2 from the germline V gene are SQVTM and ANQGSEA. The CDR3 consists of 15 residues. The ends were cut back, 3 bases at V and 2 bases at J, with 15 bases in the middle. The CDR3 region has the DNA TGCAGCGTTGACGACCCGGCAGCAAACACAGATACGCAGTATTTT. Residues: CSVDDPAANTDTQYF.

The chain links TRBV5-6 to TRBJ2-7; D not certain. This CDR3 comprises 16 residues. With 0 bases removed from V and 3 bases from J, the gap between germline ends came to 16 bases. Germline CDR1 is SGHDT and CDR2 is YYEEEE. CDR3 loop: CASSLASTNLFYEQYF. CDR3 coding DNA: TGTGCCAGCAGCTTGGCAAGTACCAACCTATTCTACGAGCAGTACTTC.

The rearrangement links TRBV6-1 to TRBJ2-7; possibly TRBD1 for D (6 bases). CDR3 length: 11 amino acids. V was cut by 3 bases and J by 13 bases, with 13 bases left in between. The germline CDR1 and CDR2 sequences are MNHNS and SASEGT. CDR3 in amino acids: CASSDPRGNYF. CDR3 sequence (DNA): TGTGCCAGCAGTGATCCCAGGGGTAATTACTTC.

This clone appeared once. The chain recombines TRBV29-1 with TRBJ1-2; 8 nucleotides align to TRBD1. From germline, CDR1 is SQVTM and CDR2 ANQGSEA. Trimming removed 6 bases from V and 4 bases from J; junction bases left unmatched: 10. The CDR3 is 14 amino acids. CDR3 nucleotide sequence: TGCAGCGTCTCTTGGACAGGGCTCGGCTATGGCTACACCTTC. Its translation is CSVSWTGLGYGYTF.

The chain carries TRBV18 and TRBJ2-7; D might be TRBD2 (7 bases). This CDR3 contains 14 residues. The V end lost 3 bases, the J end lost 3 bases, and 12 bases lay between the germline ends. Germline V CDR1 and CDR2: KGHSH, LQKENI. The CDR3 sequence is CASSPGRGYYEQYF. The CDR3 DNA reads TGTGCCAGCTCACCGGGGAGGGGGTACTACGAGCAGTACTTC.

By sample fraction, this clone is large. An end of the junction does not agree with germline; a read error may underlie this. This rearrangement joins TRBV7-7 to TRBJ1-2; D perhaps matches TRBD1 (6 bases). The CDR3 length is 14 residues. The germline V gene encodes CDR1 SSHAT and CDR2 FNYEAQ (reference sequence). CDR3 nucleotides: TGTGCTAGCATCCTGACAGGAAAAGGTGCTGGCTACACCTTC. Its translation: CASILTGKGAGYTF.

The CDR3 is CASSLGGAGANVLTF. As DNA, the CDR3 is TGCGCCAGCAGCCTCGGGGGGGCTGGGGCCAACGTCCTGACTTTC. The chain is built from TRBV5-1 and TRBJ2-6; TRBD2 aligns across 8 bases. The germline CDR1 and CDR2 sequences are SGHRS and YFSETQ. J gave up 2 bases and V 4 bases, and 2 bases lay outside the gene matches. This CDR3 is built from 15 residues.

CDR3: CASSIARGTGNNEQFF. CDR3 DNA: TGTGCCAGTAGTATAGCAAGGGGGACAGGGAACAATGAGCAGTTCTTC. V gene TRBV19 combines with J gene TRBJ2-1; 9 nucleotides agree with TRBD1. Trimming took 1 base from V and 5 from J; bases not matched to a gene: 6. The germline CDR1 and CDR2 sequences are LNHDA and SQIVND (reference sequence). This CDR3 has 16 residues.

The chain combines TRBV6-1 with TRBJ2-7; D perhaps matches TRBD2 (5 bases). CDR3 size: 14 residues. CDR1 is MNHNS, CDR2 SASEGT, per germline. V was shortened by 7 bases and J by 4 bases, with 17 bases between the two germline ends. The chain's CDR3 is CASKSPGIGYEQYF. CDR3 nucleotides: TGTGCCAGCAAATCGCCGGGGATCGGGTACGAGCAGTACTTC.

By its share, this clone is medium-sized. The chain combines TRBV7-9 with TRBJ1-1, with 7 bases fitting TRBD1. The CDR3 covers 15 residues. The germline V gene has CDR1 SEHNR and CDR2 FQNEAQ (reference sequence). J lost 6 bases, V lost 5 bases, and 12 bases had no gene match. Written as DNA, the CDR3 is TGTGCCAGCAGCGATTGGAGAGGGGGCGGCTCTGAAGCTTTCTTT. This sequence encodes CASSDWRGGGSEAFF. The variable domain in full, completed from reference TRBV7-9 and TRBJ1-1, reads DTGVSQNPRHKITKRGQNVTFRCDPISEHNRLYWYRQTLGQGPEFLTYFQNEAQLEKSRLLSDRFSAERPKGSFSTLEIQRTEQGDSAMYLCASSDWRGGGSEAFFGQGTRLTVV.

To note about this clone: The sample has other DNA sequences that encode this CDR3 too. This sequence joins TRBV7-2 and TRBJ1-5, with D possibly TRBD1 on 5 matching bases. This CDR3 comprises 15 residues. The V gene lost 1 base and the J gene lost 6 bases, with 13 bases spanning the gap. Germline V gives CDR1 SGHTA, CDR2 FQGNSA. The chain's CDR3 is CASSLVWGEGQPQHF. CDR3 coding DNA: TGTGCCAGCAGCTTAGTTTGGGGGGAGGGTCAGCCCCAGCATTTT. Full variable domain (rest looked up from reference TRBV7-2 and TRBJ1-5): GAGVSQSPSNKVTEKGKDVELRCDPISGHTALYWYRQSLGQGLEFLIYFQGNSAPDKSGLPSDRFSAERTGGSVSTLTIQRTQQEDSAVYLCASSLVWGEGQPQHFGDGTRLSIL.

This chain uses TRBV14 with TRBJ1-2; D call uncertain. Germline V gives CDR1 SGHDN, CDR2 FVKESK. Trimming left V 3 bases short and J 8 bases short, with 10 bases between. There are 12 residues in the CDR3. CDR3 DNA: TGTGCCAGCAGCCAGGGTTTTACGGGCTACACCTTC. It codes for CASSQGFTGYTF.